This entry lists 22 T cell receptor beta chains sequenced from one sample in a study of T cell changes during pregnancy in multiple sclerosis. Sequenced by immunoSEQ multiplex PCR; TCRdb stores in-frame clones only, minus some. The table includes 40,000 to 50,000 clones, approximately 90% detected once. Sequenced material: CD4+ T cells from peripheral blood mononuclear cells, taken in the second trimester of pregnancy. The source is a female donor in good health, enrolled as a control in a pregnancy study.

The CDR3 here is CASSPSGSSYNSPLHF. In DNA, the CDR3 is TGCGCCAGCAGCCCGTCGGGGAGCTCCTATAATTCACCCCTCCACTTT. The chain recombines TRBV5-1 with TRBJ1-6; no reliable D call. The CDR3 is 16 amino acids. The V and J ends lost 4 bases and 0 bases respectively, with 11 bases between them. The germline CDR1 and CDR2 sequences are SGHRS and YFSETQ.

In its sample, this clone was seen once. V usage is TRBV6-1 and J usage is TRBJ1-2; the D gene is possibly TRBD1 (5 bases). Trimming cost V 6 bases and J 6 bases, with 14 bases left between them. Germline CDR1 is MNHNS and CDR2 is SASEGT. There are 13 residues in the CDR3. This CDR3 is CASSVSQGHGYTF. As DNA, the CDR3 is TGTGCCAGCAGCGTAAGCCAGGGCCATGGCTACACCTTC.

The chain has TRBV19 and TRBJ2-7; TRBD1 matches at 7 bases. Germline V gene lookup returns CDR1 LNHDA and CDR2 SQIVND (reference sequence). This CDR3 is 15 amino acids long. The V gene end was trimmed by 3 bases and the J gene end by 1 base; junction bases not matched to a gene: 6. The CDR3 nucleotides read TGTGCCAGTAGTATCCGACAGGGTCAATCCTACGAGCAGTACTTC. Its protein product is CASSIRQGQSYEQYF.

V is TRBV7-2 and J is TRBJ2-2; 8 bases agree with TRBD1. Trimming took 5 bases from V and 7 from J; bases not matched to a gene: 6. The CDR3 is made up of 14 amino acids. Germline values: CDR1 SGHTA, CDR2 FQGNSA. The CDR3 region has the DNA TGTGCCAGCAGCGCAGGGGGCGGGAACGGGGAGCTGTTTTTT. Its translation is CASSAGGGNGELFF.

This chain joins TRBV7-2 and TRBJ2-2; D is possibly TRBD2 (5 bases). The ends were cut back, 4 bases at V and 0 bases at J, with 15 bases in the middle. The CDR3 consists of 17 residues. The V gene's germline CDR1 is SGHTA and CDR2 FQGNSA. CDR3 in amino acids: CASSSSWAGTNTGELFF. CDR3 coding DNA: TGTGCCAGCAGCTCGAGTTGGGCGGGCACGAACACCGGGGAGCTGTTTTTT.

The chain employs TRBV4-3 and TRBJ2-1; possible D gene TRBD2, 7 bases. The CDR3 spans 16 residues. With 1 base removed from V and 1 base from J, the gap between germline ends came to 11 bases. Germline V gives CDR1 LGHNA, CDR2 YSLEER. The CDR3: CASSQAGGMSYNEQFF. The CDR3 DNA reads as TGCGCCAGCAGCCAAGCGGGGGGCATGTCCTACAATGAGCAGTTCTTC.

CDR3 in amino acids: CASSLSTGAPMNEQYF. CDR3 DNA: TGTGCCAGCAGTTTATCGACAGGGGCCCCGATGAACGAGCAGTACTTC. The chain is built from TRBV28 and TRBJ2-7; TRBD1 matches 8 bases. The CDR3 has 16 amino acids. The V gene's germline CDR1 is MDHEN and CDR2 SYDVKM. Trimming took 1 base from V and 5 from J; bases not matched to a gene: 10.

V gene TRBV7-2 combines with J gene TRBJ2-2, with 8 nucleotides matching TRBD2. Germline loops: CDR1 SGHTA, CDR2 FQGNSA. CDR3 size: 16 residues. V was clipped by 2 bases and J by 3 bases; unmatched bases: 5. CDR3 in DNA: TGTGCCAGCAGCTTACGGGGGGGGCCGCACACCGGGGAGCTGTTTTTT. Translated, it gives CASSLRGGPHTGELFF. Full variable domain (outside the CDR3, taken from reference TRBV7-2 and TRBJ2-2): GAGVSQSPSNKVTEKGKDVELRCDPISGHTALYWYRQSLGQGLEFLIYFQGNSAPDKSGLPSDRFSAERTGGSVSTLTIQRTQQEDSAVYLCASSLRGGPHTGELFFGEGSRLTVL.

The V gene is TRBV7-2, the J gene TRBJ2-7; D is ambiguous. Germline V gene sequence: CDR1 SGHTA, CDR2 FQGNSA. The CDR3 extends over 15 amino acids. V gave up 1 base and J gave up 5 bases, with 15 bases separating them. CDR3 region: CASSLVSVVSDEQYF. The CDR3 DNA sequence: TGTGCCAGCAGCTTAGTGTCGGTGGTGAGCGACGAGCAGTACTTC.

The rearrangement links TRBV27 to TRBJ1-1; no clear D. This CDR3 is 15 amino acids long. Germline lookup yields CDR1 MNHEY and CDR2 SMNVEV (reference sequence). V gave up 0 bases and J gave up 3 bases, with 11 bases separating them. CDR3 protein: CASSLSRVLDTEAFF. DNA of the CDR3: TGTGCCAGCAGTTTATCCCGGGTATTGGACACTGAAGCTTTCTTT.

The chain links TRBV9 to TRBJ2-1; 10 nucleotides agree with TRBD2. Germline V gene sequence: CDR1 SGDLS, CDR2 YYNGEE. The J segment lost 10 bases and the V segment lost 7 bases, leaving 23 bases of the junction unmatched. The CDR3 length is 18 residues. DNA for the CDR3: TGTGCCAGCGGCGGGGGGTTGAGGGCTAGCGGGGGCTCCCGGGAGCAGTTCTTC. Translation: CASGGGLRASGGSREQFF.

This chain's CDR3 is CASSRNRETYGYTF. CDR3 in DNA: TGTGCCAGCAGCCGTAACAGGGAGACCTATGGCTACACCTTC. This chain uses TRBV7-2 with TRBJ1-2; maybe TRBD1 (6 bases). The V gene lost 5 bases and the J gene lost 4 bases, with 14 bases spanning the gap. The CDR3 sequence is 14 residues long. Germline V gene data show CDR1 as SGHTA and CDR2 as FQGNSA.

This clone has just one count. This chain joins TRBV11-3 and TRBJ2-3; 9 nucleotides agree with TRBD2. In germline, CDR1 is SGHNT, CDR2 YENEEA. Trimming removed 3 bases from V and 4 bases from J; junction bases left unmatched: 8. This CDR3 is built from 16 residues. Here the CDR3 DNA reads TGTGCCAGCAGCTTGCGCGGGGGGGCATTGGCAGATACGCAGTATTTT. Translation gives CASSLRGGALADTQYF.

The chain employs TRBV19 and TRBJ2-1; TRBD1 matches at 8 bases. The ends lost 5 bases at V and 6 bases at J; junction bases unmatched: 6. Germline CDR1 reads LNHDA; CDR2 reads SQIVND (reference sequence). This CDR3 comprises 14 residues. The CDR3, as DNA: TGTGCCAGTAGTCCTCGGGACAGGCTCAATGAGCAGTTCTTC. Translating gives CASSPRDRLNEQFF.

The chain has TRBV5-1 and TRBJ1-2, with 12 bases identical to TRBD1. Germline CDR1 reads SGHRS; CDR2 reads YFSETQ. This CDR3 is built from 15 residues. V gave up 4 bases and J gave up 4 bases; unmatched junction bases: 5. The CDR3 nucleotides read TGCGCCAGCAGCGAGGGACAGGGGGCCGGCTATGGCTACACCTTC. It specifies CASSEGQGAGYGYTF.

This clone was recorded a few times. The chain recombines TRBV2 with TRBJ1-2; TRBD1 matches 7 bases. Germline V lookup: CDR1 SNHLY, CDR2 FYNNEI. The junction had 3 bases not matched to a gene; V was cut back by 6 bases and J by 8 bases. CDR3 size: 11 residues. CDR3 DNA: TGTGCCAGCAGAGAGGACAGGGGCTACACCTTC. It translates to CASREDRGYTF.

The chain joins TRBV7-8 to TRBJ2-1; the D is unclear. The V and J ends lost 1 base and 8 bases respectively, with 12 bases between them. Germline CDR1 reads SGHVS; CDR2 reads FQNEAQ. The CDR3 covers 14 residues. This CDR3 reads CASSLESGPHEQFF. In DNA form, the CDR3 reads TGTGCCAGCAGCTTAGAGTCAGGTCCGCATGAGCAGTTCTTC.

The chain combines TRBV5-1 with TRBJ1-1; D perhaps matches TRBD1 (5 bases). This CDR3 region has 13 residues. Per germline, CDR1 SGHRS and CDR2 YFSETQ. The V end lost 4 bases, the J end lost 0 bases, and 7 bases lay between the germline ends. CDR3 DNA: TGCGCCAGCAGCCAGACAGTGAACACTGAAGCTTTCTTT. As protein: CASSQTVNTEAFF.

V usage is TRBV5-1 and J usage is TRBJ1-2; D gene uncertain. Per germline, CDR1 SGHRS and CDR2 YFSETQ. The CDR3 has 15 amino acids. V gave up 0 bases and J gave up 4 bases, with 13 bases separating them. The CDR3 sequence is CASSLEPESGYGYTF. Written as DNA, the CDR3 is TGCGCCAGCAGCTTGGAGCCCGAATCGGGCTATGGCTACACCTTC. Using reference TRBV5-1 and TRBJ1-2 for the parts outside the CDR3, the full variable domain is KAGVTQTPRYLIKTRGQQVTLSCSPISGHRSVSWYQQTPGQGLQFLFEYFSETQRNKGNFPGRFSGRQFSNSRSEMNVSTLELGDSALYLCASSLEPESGYGYTFGSGTRLTVV.

The chain combines TRBV5-6 with TRBJ1-3; tentative D call: TRBD1 (6 bases). CDR1 and CDR2 from the germline V gene are SGHDT and YYEEEE. V lost 0 bases, J lost 0 bases, and 13 bases lay in between. CDR3 length equals 17 residues. The CDR3: CASSLGEQDSSGNTIYF. The CDR3 nucleotides are TGTGCCAGCAGCTTGGGGGAACAGGACAGCTCTGGAAACACCATATATTTT. The full variable domain, with the rest looked up from reference TRBV5-6 and TRBJ1-3, is DAGVTQSPTHLIKTRGQQVTLRCSPKSGHDTVSWYQQALGQGPQFIFQYYEEEERQRGNFPDRFSGHQFPNYSSELNVNALLLGDSALYLCASSLGEQDSSGNTIYFGEGSWLTVV.

This clone was found a few times. The chain employs TRBV30 and TRBJ2-7, with 9 bases identical to TRBD2. After removal of 1 base from V and 3 bases from J, the junction contained 1 base not matched to a gene. Germline lookup yields CDR1 GTSNPN and CDR2 SVGIG (reference sequence). The CDR3 covers 13 residues. For the CDR3, the DNA is TGTGCCTGGAGTGGGCGGGGGGGCTACGAGCAGTACTTC. This codes for CAWSGRGGYEQYF.

J is TRBJ2-2 and V is TRBV15; TRBD2 is a possible D gene (6 bases). CDR3 size: 16 residues. The germline V and J ends were trimmed by 1 base and 0 bases, with 9 bases remaining between them. Germline V gene lookup returns CDR1 LNHNV and CDR2 YYDKDF (reference sequence). The CDR3 nucleotides are TGTGCCACCAGCAGAGGCGGGGAGCCGAACACCGGGGAGCTGTTTTTT. Translated, it gives CATSRGGEPNTGELFF. Full variable domain (missing parts from reference TRBV15 and TRBJ2-2): DAMVIQNPRYQVTQFGKPVTLSCSQTLNHNVMYWYQQKSSQAPKLLFHYYDKDFNNEADTPDNFQSRRPNTSFCFLDIRSPGLGDTAMYLCATSRGGEPNTGELFFGEGSRLTVL.